The clone carrying this T cell receptor beta chain is a singleton in its sample. This entry comes from a study of blood T cell repertoires in COVID-19. Germline CDR1 reads SGHDT; CDR2 reads YYEEEE. V was trimmed by 4 bases and J by 3 bases, leaving 19 bases between them. This CDR3 has 16 amino acids. The data were produced by immunoSEQ multiplex PCR, yet TCRdb's version contains in-frame clones alone and is incomplete. Among roughly 250,000 clones, approximately 84% were seen once, and the ten largest hold approximately 15%. The sequenced material came from peripheral blood. This chain connects TRBV5-6 to TRBJ1-1; D gene uncertain. The origin of this receptor is a person in their 70s with COVID-19, enrolled during active disease. The CDR3 spells CASSPEGRGSDTEAFF. The CDR3 region has the DNA TGTGCCAGCAGCCCGGAAGGGCGGGGATCGGACACTGAAGCTTTCTTT.